Described below is a single TCR beta chain sequence and its context. The entry originates in a study of blood T cell repertoires in COVID-19. As for the study in general: Acute and convalescent COVID-19 specimens originated in the United States, Italy and Spain.

Germline V gene lookup returns CDR1 MNHEY and CDR2 SMNVEV (reference sequence). The CDR3 contains 14 residues. Trimming took 2 bases from V and 4 from J; bases not matched to a gene: 3. Per the authors' pipeline: Researchers report that nucleated cell counts were estimated from reference gene primer amplification. Data came from immunoSEQ multiplex PCR; TCRdb stores just in-frame clones and leaves some out. D and trimming come from the DNA, and the V and J calls and clone size come from that table. The table has fewer than 30,000 clones, about nine tenths seen once; the top ten hold about 8%. The chain is built from TRBV27 and TRBJ1-2, with 8 bases aligning to TRBD1. This receptor was taken from a man aged 50-59 years with active COVID-19. Sequencing was done on a sample of peripheral blood. DNA for the CDR3: TGTGCCAGCAGTTTAGCAGGGGGCTTCTATGGCTACACCTTC. This gives the protein CASSLAGGFYGYTF.